The rows below give T cell receptor beta chains drawn from one sample of a study of cytomegalovirus exposure and HLA in healthy donors. Sequencing used immunoSEQ multiplex PCR; TCRdb keeps in-frame clones, though not all of them. The table records under 200,000 clones, around 78% of them present only once. The source material was PBMCs. The receptor source for this set is a woman younger than 45 in good health and CMV-seropositive. Each CDR3 is given with its conserved first and last residue. A D gene is named only where the DNA matches it firmly. Not all rows give a size; the values are once, few, many and, for expanded clones, a class.

>TRBJ1-6|TRBV7-9|-|-
CASSFHRVMGYSPLHF
TGTGCCAGCAGCTTCCACAGGGTGATGGGATATTCACCCCTCCACTTT
>TRBJ1-2|TRBV11-2|-|-
CASSLGGGSNYGYTF
TGTGCCAGCAGCTTAGGGGGCGGCAGTAACTATGGCTACACCTTC
>TRBJ1-1|TRBV7-9|-|-
CAGGAGVTEAFF
TGTGCCGGCGGGGCCGGGGTCACTGAAGCTTTCTTT
>TRBJ2-4|TRBV7-9|-|TRBD2
CASSSTSGRAESIKNIQYF
TGTGCCAGCAGCTCGACTAGCGGGAGGGCCGAATCAATAAAAAACATTCAGTACTTC
>TRBJ2-3|TRBV5-1|-|-
CASSLEYRAGKTDTQYF
TGCGCCAGCAGCTTGGAATATCGGGCGGGGAAGACAGATACGCAGTATTTT
>TRBJ2-7|TRBV7-2|-|TRBD2
CASSLGPSGAMSYEQYF
TGTGCCAGCAGCTTAGGTCCTAGCGGAGCCATGTCCTACGAGCAGTACTTC
>TRBJ1-2|TRBV6-5|once|-
CASSSWTREDYGYTF
TGTGCCAGCAGTTCCTGGACAAGGGAGGACTATGGCTACACCTTC
>TRBJ1-2|TRBV28|-|TRBD1
CASSPGQTEGYTF
TGTGCCAGCAGCCCGGGACAGACAGAGGGCTACACCTTC
>TRBJ1-2|TRBV7-9|-|TRBD1
CASSLDHGTGGGTNYGYTF
TGTGCCAGCAGCTTAGATCACGGGACAGGGGGAGGCACTAACTATGGCTACACCTTC
>TRBJ2-1|TRBV6-6|-|TRBD2
CASIPGGQKPNEQFF
TGTGCCAGCATACCGGGGGGGCAGAAACCCAATGAGCAGTTCTTC